The 18 T cell receptor beta chains presented below share a single source sample, sequenced in a study of Ad26.COV2.S vaccination and SARS-CoV-2 variants. Some clones are missing from TCRdb's copy, which holds only in-frame ones; the method was immunoSEQ multiplex PCR. Of 300,000 to 450,000 clones in the sample, about 90% were seen once. Sample: peripheral blood, taken after recovery from COVID-19. The receptors come from a human donor who had recovered from COVID-19.

This chain uses TRBV10-3 with TRBJ1-4, with a tentative D call TRBD1 (5 bases). In germline, CDR1 is ENHRY, CDR2 SYGVKD. The V end lost 0 bases, the J end lost 3 bases, and 11 bases lay between the germline ends. CDR3 length: 16 residues. The CDR3 nucleotides are TGTGCCATCAGTGAGTCCCCAAGACAGCCTAATGAAAAACTGTTTTTT. The encoded protein is CAISESPRQPNEKLFF.

The chain recombines TRBV10-3 with TRBJ1-1, with D uncertain. The length of the CDR3 is 11 residues. Per the germline V gene, CDR1 is ENHRY and CDR2 is SYGVKD. V was clipped by 4 bases and J by 5 bases, with 5 bases between them. The CDR3 loop is CAISGGTEAFF. The CDR3 nucleotides are TGTGCCATCAGTGGGGGAACTGAAGCTTTCTTT.

V usage is TRBV27 and J usage is TRBJ1-2, with D possibly being TRBD1 (5 bases). This CDR3 region has 13 residues. The germline CDR1 and CDR2 sequences are MNHEY and SMNVEV (reference sequence). Trimming left V 6 bases short and J 4 bases short, with 12 bases between. The DNA for the CDR3 is TGTGCCAGCAGGGGGGGTTATGGCTATGGCTACACCTTC. This encodes CASRGGYGYGYTF.

This chain uses TRBV14 with TRBJ2-7, with TRBD1 matching 7 bases. The V gene's germline CDR1 is SGHDN and CDR2 FVKESK. V was pared by 1 base and J by 2 bases, with 2 bases of the junction left unmatched. This CDR3 contains 14 residues. The CDR3 nucleotides read TGTGCCAGCAGCCAAGGACAGGGCCCCTACGAGCAGTACTTC. Its protein product is CASSQGQGPYEQYF.

As for this clone: At one of its ends the junction is not consistent with the germline gene, which may arise from a read error. V usage is TRBV6-5 and J usage is TRBJ1-2, with D possibly TRBD1 on 5 matching bases. Germline V gene data show CDR1 as MNHEY and CDR2 as SVGAGI. The CDR3 loop spans 12 amino acids. The CDR3 reads CASSPPRRGLLF. CDR3 coding DNA: TGTGCCAGCAGTCCCCCTAGAAGGGGACTCCTGTTC.

The rearrangement uses TRBV9 and TRBJ2-1; perhaps TRBD1 as D (6 bases). V dropped 0 bases and J dropped 5 bases, with 15 bases sitting between them. Looked up from germline, CDR1 is SGDLS and CDR2 is YYNGEE. The CDR3 sequence is 16 residues long. The CDR3 spells CASSVEGTGSHNEQFF. In DNA form, the CDR3 reads TGTGCCAGCAGCGTAGAGGGTACAGGGTCCCACAATGAGCAGTTCTTC.

The chain couples TRBV4-3 to TRBJ1-4; 7 bases line up with TRBD1. The V gene's germline CDR1 is LGHNA and CDR2 YSLEER. With 1 base clipped from V and 0 bases from J, the junction kept 8 bases outside the gene matches. The CDR3 extends over 18 amino acids. This chain's CDR3 is CASSQGLTGPTTNEKLFF. In DNA form, the CDR3 reads TGCGCCAGCAGCCAAGGCCTGACAGGGCCAACAACTAATGAAAAACTGTTTTTT.

V gene TRBV5-1 combines with J gene TRBJ2-7, with 11 bases aligning to TRBD2. The CDR3 extends over 15 amino acids. V trimming: 4 bases; J trimming: 2 bases; junction bases outside the gene matches: 5. Germline lookup yields CDR1 SGHRS and CDR2 YFSETQ. The CDR3 here is CASSAIAGGPYEQYF. The CDR3 DNA sequence: TGCGCCAGCAGCGCCATAGCGGGGGGGCCCTACGAGCAGTACTTC. Full variable domain (outside the CDR3, taken from reference TRBV5-1 and TRBJ2-7): KAGVTQTPRYLIKTRGQQVTLSCSPISGHRSVSWYQQTPGQGLQFLFEYFSETQRNKGNFPGRFSGRQFSNSRSEMNVSTLELGDSALYLCASSAIAGGPYEQYFGPGTRLTVT.

The chain carries TRBV7-9 and TRBJ2-2; 9 nucleotides align to TRBD1. Germline-derived CDR1 and CDR2 are SEHNR and FQNEAQ (reference sequence). After removal of 0 bases from V and 4 bases from J, the junction contained 3 bases not matched to a gene. This CDR3 spans 16 amino acids. The CDR3 DNA sequence: TGTGCCAGCAGCTTAGCACAGGGGGCTAGCACCGGGGAGCTGTTTTTT. It specifies CASSLAQGASTGELFF.

This clone was seen once. The gene calls are TRBV27 and TRBJ2-7; D might be TRBD1 (5 bases). The CDR3 runs 16 residues. The germline V gene encodes CDR1 MNHEY and CDR2 SMNVEV (reference sequence). Trimming pared 6 bases from V and 5 bases from J, leaving 23 bases between. CDR3 bases: TGTGCCAGCAGCTCTCTGTTGGCAGGGTTCGTCCACGAGCAGTACTTC. Its protein is CASSSLLAGFVHEQYF.

This clone was recorded once. V usage is TRBV7-6 and J usage is TRBJ2-7; D possibly uses TRBD1 or TRBD2 (5 bases each). V dropped 3 bases and J dropped 2 bases, with 20 bases sitting between them. The germline CDR1 and CDR2 sequences are SGHVS and FNYEAQ. The CDR3 length is 17 residues. This chain's CDR3 is CASSFGSGAETPYEQYF. The DNA of the CDR3 is TGTGCCAGCAGCTTTGGGTCCGGGGCCGAAACCCCCTACGAGCAGTACTTC.

This clone was seen only once. The DNA of the CDR3 is TGCGCCAGCAGCCAAACCGACAGGGGGCCTAATCAGCCCCAGCATTTT. Its translation: CASSQTDRGPNQPQHF. V and J are TRBV4-1 and TRBJ1-5, with TRBD1 identical over 10 bases. Losses at the gene ends were 2 bases for V and 4 bases for J; bases not matched to a gene: 5. This CDR3 spans 16 amino acids. From germline, CDR1 is MGHRA and CDR2 YSYEKL.

V usage is TRBV5-6 and J usage is TRBJ2-7; 10 nucleotides align to TRBD1. Losses at the gene ends were 4 bases for V and 2 bases for J; bases not matched to a gene: 6. The CDR3 is 15 amino acids. Germline CDR1 and CDR2: SGHDT and YYEEEE. Here the CDR3 reads CASSSGGTGAYEQYF. In DNA form, the CDR3 reads TGTGCCAGCAGCAGCGGCGGGACAGGGGCCTACGAGCAGTACTTC.

This rearrangement joins TRBV15 to TRBJ1-5, with D maybe TRBD1 (6 bases). CDR1 LNHNV and CDR2 YYDKDF come from the germline V gene (reference sequence). The CDR3 contains 15 residues. Trimming stripped 2 bases from V and 4 bases from J, with 12 bases between. The CDR3 DNA reads as TGTGCCACCAGCAGATCCGGACAGATTAATCAGCCCCAGCATTTT. This codes for CATSRSGQINQPQHF.

The sample holds one count of this clone. The CDR3 DNA reads TGCGCCAGCAGCCAATCTAGCGGGGGCCTGAGGGGGGAGCAGTTCTTC. Translated, it gives CASSQSSGGLRGEQFF. The V call is TRBV4-1, the J call TRBJ2-1; the match to TRBD2 covers 10 bases. This CDR3 region has 16 residues. CDR1 MGHRA and CDR2 YSYEKL come from the germline V gene. J was trimmed by 10 bases and V by 2 bases; bases with no gene match: 11.

The chain uses TRBV10-3 and TRBJ1-3; D not certain. V was trimmed by 5 bases and J by 4 bases, leaving 15 bases between them. This CDR3 region has 15 residues. CDR1 and CDR2 from the germline V gene are ENHRY and SYGVKD. The CDR3 loop is CAISRLDDGGNTIYF. The CDR3 DNA sequence: TGTGCCATCAGTCGGCTGGACGACGGGGGAAACACCATATATTTT.

The gene calls are TRBV7-2 and TRBJ1-4; perhaps TRBD1 as D (6 bases). Per germline, CDR1 SGHTA and CDR2 FQGNSA. The CDR3 sequence is 14 residues long. V lost 1 base and J lost 7, with 10 bases in between. The CDR3 DNA is TGTGCCAGCAGCTTAGTCGGGGGCGGTGAAAAACTGTTTTTT. The encoded protein is CASSLVGGGEKLFF.

J is TRBJ1-4 and V is TRBV2, with D tentatively TRBD1 (5 bases). Germline values: CDR1 SNHLY, CDR2 FYNNEI. The V and J ends lost 1 base and 6 bases respectively, with 12 bases between them. This CDR3 region has 15 residues. The CDR3 bases are TGTGCCAGCAGTGAAGAGAGGGGCAGGGATGAAAAACTGTTTTTT. It translates to CASSEERGRDEKLFF.